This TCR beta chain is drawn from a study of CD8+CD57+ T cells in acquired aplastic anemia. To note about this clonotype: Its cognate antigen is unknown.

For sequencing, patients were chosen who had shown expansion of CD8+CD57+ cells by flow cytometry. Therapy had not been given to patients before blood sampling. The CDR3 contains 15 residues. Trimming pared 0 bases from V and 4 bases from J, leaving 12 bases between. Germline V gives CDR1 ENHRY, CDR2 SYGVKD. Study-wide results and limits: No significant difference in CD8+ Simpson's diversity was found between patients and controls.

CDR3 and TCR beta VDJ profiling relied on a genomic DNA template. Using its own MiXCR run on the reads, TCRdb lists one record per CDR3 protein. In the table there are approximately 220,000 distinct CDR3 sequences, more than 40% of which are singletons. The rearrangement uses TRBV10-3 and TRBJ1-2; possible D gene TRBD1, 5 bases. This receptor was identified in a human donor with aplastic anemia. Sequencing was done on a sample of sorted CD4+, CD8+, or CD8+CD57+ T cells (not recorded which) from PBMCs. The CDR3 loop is CAISESWDGGYGYTF. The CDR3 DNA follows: TGTGCCATCAGTGAGTCTTGGGACGGTGGCTATGGCTACACCTTC.